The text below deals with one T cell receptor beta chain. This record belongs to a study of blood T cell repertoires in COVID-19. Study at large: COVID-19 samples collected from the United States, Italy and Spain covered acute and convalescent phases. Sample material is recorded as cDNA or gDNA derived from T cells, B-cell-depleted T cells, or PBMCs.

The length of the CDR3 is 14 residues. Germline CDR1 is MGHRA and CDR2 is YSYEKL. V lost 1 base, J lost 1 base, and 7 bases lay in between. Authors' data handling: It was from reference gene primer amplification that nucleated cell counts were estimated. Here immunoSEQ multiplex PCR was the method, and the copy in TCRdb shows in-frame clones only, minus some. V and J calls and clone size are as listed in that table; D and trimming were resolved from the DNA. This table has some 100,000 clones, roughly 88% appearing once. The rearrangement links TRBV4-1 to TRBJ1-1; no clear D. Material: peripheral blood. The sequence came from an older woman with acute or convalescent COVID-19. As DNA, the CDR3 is TGCGCCAGCAGCCAAGGACGGAGGAACACTGAAGCTTTCTTT. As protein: CASSQGRRNTEAFF.